Below, 17 T cell receptor beta chains from the same sample are listed, as sequenced in a study of Ad26.COV2.S vaccination and SARS-CoV-2 variants. Treatment noted: around 19 received Ad26.COV2.S at low or high dose, single or two shots; five or six received placebo; per-sample allocation not given. Day 63 after the first injection of vaccine or placebo was the sampling time. Clones were sequenced by immunoSEQ multiplex PCR, and TCRdb holds only the in-frame ones, with some missing. The table includes about 350,000 clones, around 89% detected once. Sequencing was performed on peripheral blood, taken in a trial of Ad26.COV2.S vaccine versus placebo. These receptors originate from a person between 18 and 65 years old who received the Ad26.COV2.S COVID-19 vaccine or a placebo.

The chain joins TRBV4-1 to TRBJ2-3; the D gene is possibly TRBD2 (6 bases). The CDR3 is 14 amino acids. Trimming removed 0 bases from V and 4 bases from J, with 8 bases in between. Germline V gene sequence: CDR1 MGHRA, CDR2 YSYEKL. CDR3 protein: CASSQDGGPDTQYF. The CDR3 coding sequence is TGCGCCAGCAGCCAAGATGGAGGGCCAGATACGCAGTATTTT.

This clone was counted once. This chain connects TRBV7-6 to TRBJ2-3; 9 nucleotides agree with TRBD1. Germline CDR1 reads SGHVS; CDR2 reads FNYEAQ. Losses at the gene ends were 4 bases for V and 2 bases for J; bases not matched to a gene: 7. The CDR3 is 16 residues long. The CDR3 sequence is CASSSDRGRVTDTQYF. CDR3 coding DNA: TGTGCCAGCAGCTCTGACAGGGGGAGGGTCACAGATACGCAGTATTTT.

This clone was picked up a small number of times. J is TRBJ2-7 and V is TRBV10-3; D is uncertain. Trimming took off 3 bases at V and 4 bases at J, with 13 bases between the two ends. The CDR3 totals 14 residues. Germline CDR1 is ENHRY and CDR2 is SYGVKD. The CDR3 is CAISEINSPYEQYF. The CDR3 region has the DNA TGTGCCATCAGTGAAATTAACTCGCCGTACGAGCAGTACTTC.

The chain carries TRBV30 and TRBJ2-1; TRBD2 matches at 8 bases. The CDR3 loop spans 15 amino acids. Trimming cost V 0 bases and J 2 bases; bases outside gene matches: 3. Per germline, CDR1 GTSNPN and CDR2 SVGIG (reference sequence). The CDR3 sequence is CAWSVGGGTYNEQFF. The CDR3, as DNA: TGTGCCTGGAGTGTGGGCGGGGGGACCTACAATGAGCAGTTCTTC.

The rearrangement uses TRBV24-1 and TRBJ2-7; D not certain. CDR1 is KGHDR and CDR2 is SFDVKD in the germline V gene. V dropped 4 bases and J dropped 4 bases, with 7 bases sitting between them. CDR3 size: 12 residues. In DNA form, the CDR3 reads TGTGCCACCAGTGAAAACGGTTACGAGCAGTACTTC. Encoded protein: CATSENGYEQYF.

This chain links TRBV4-3 with TRBJ1-4; D uncertain. Per germline, CDR1 LGHNA and CDR2 YSLEER. Trimming took 1 base from V and 6 from J, leaving 15 bases between them. The CDR3 runs 16 residues. The CDR3 loop reads CASSQVATGADEKLFF. For the CDR3, the DNA is TGCGCCAGCAGCCAAGTGGCGACGGGTGCTGATGAAAAACTGTTTTTT.

The chain carries TRBV9 and TRBJ1-5; D uncertain. The V end was cut by 2 bases, the J end by 0 bases, with 9 bases between. Looked up from germline, CDR1 is SGDLS and CDR2 is YYNGEE. The CDR3 length is 15 residues. The CDR3 DNA sequence: TGTGCCAGCAGCGTGGACGATTATAGCAATCAGCCCCAGCATTTT. Protein: CASSVDDYSNQPQHF.

The chain joins TRBV5-1 to TRBJ2-7; 8 nucleotides agree with TRBD1. The germline gives CDR1 SGHRS, CDR2 YFSETQ. V was clipped by 0 bases and J by 0 bases; unmatched bases: 11. This CDR3 is 18 amino acids long. Written as DNA, the CDR3 is TGCGCCAGCAGCTTGGTATCACGGCAGGGGGCCATCTCCTACGAGCAGTACTTC. As protein: CASSLVSRQGAISYEQYF.

The V and J genes are TRBV3-1 (or the pseudogene TRBV3-2) and TRBJ2-7; 11 bases are a match to TRBD1. Germline V gene data show CDR1 as LGHDT and CDR2 as YNNKEL (reference sequence). CDR3 length equals 15 residues. Germline trimming cut 3 bases from V and 3 bases from J; bases unmatched to any gene: 4. CDR3 in amino acids: CASSQTGQGGYEQYF. The CDR3 DNA reads TGTGCCAGCAGCCAGACGGGACAGGGGGGCTACGAGCAGTACTTC.

This clone appeared a single time. The chain is built from TRBV4-3 and TRBJ2-4; D is undetermined. This CDR3 comprises 14 residues. Germline values: CDR1 LGHNA, CDR2 YSLEER. Trimming shortened V by 0 bases and J by 8 bases, and 11 bases separated the two germline ends. CDR3: CASSQDGRRDIQYF. In nucleotides, the CDR3 is TGCGCCAGCAGCCAAGACGGGCGTAGAGACATTCAGTACTTC.

This chain connects TRBV7-3 to TRBJ1-1; D is unclear. Germline-derived CDR1 and CDR2 are SGHTA and FQGTGA. V lost 0 bases to trimming and J lost 3 bases, with 8 bases between them. The CDR3 is made up of 14 amino acids. The CDR3 protein is CASSLTGIDTEAFF. CDR3 sequence (DNA): TGTGCCAGCAGCTTAACCGGGATCGACACTGAAGCTTTCTTT.

This sequence joins TRBV10-3 and TRBJ1-2; the D gene is possibly TRBD1 (5 bases). CDR1 and CDR2 from the germline V gene are ENHRY and SYGVKD. This CDR3 is built from 14 residues. V shed 6 bases and J shed 3 bases, with 14 bases lying between them. The CDR3 loop reads CAISPAGTDYGYTF. CDR3 coding DNA: TGTGCCATCAGCCCCGCGGGGACCGACTATGGCTACACCTTC.

The rearrangement uses TRBV14 and TRBJ2-7; 10 nucleotides match TRBD2. J gave up 4 bases and V 4 bases, and 7 bases lay outside the gene matches. The length of the CDR3 is 15 residues. Germline lookup yields CDR1 SGHDN and CDR2 FVKESK. The CDR3 spells CASSPLAGGGYEQYF. For the CDR3, the DNA is TGTGCCAGCAGCCCTTTAGCGGGGGGTGGATACGAGCAGTACTTC.

The V gene is TRBV28, the J gene TRBJ2-7; perhaps TRBD2 as D (6 bases). The V end was cut by 7 bases, the J end by 6 bases, with 19 bases between. CDR3 length equals 14 residues. Germline V gives CDR1 MDHEN, CDR2 SYDVKM. The chain's CDR3 is CASNHRENVGEQYF. The CDR3 DNA sequence: TGTGCCAGCAATCACCGGGAGAACGTCGGCGAGCAGTACTTC.

V and J are TRBV15 and TRBJ2-2; D is possibly TRBD2 (5 bases). Trimming pared 0 bases from V and 6 bases from J, leaving 11 bases between. The CDR3 is 15 residues long. The germline CDR1 and CDR2 sequences are LNHNV and YYDKDF (reference sequence). The CDR3 reads CATSRDPGISGELFF. CDR3 in DNA: TGTGCCACCAGCAGAGATCCGGGGATTTCCGGGGAGCTGTTTTTT.

The CDR3 DNA sequence: TGTGCCAGCAGCCCGGGGGATAGCAATCAGCCCCAGCATTTT. Translating it yields CASSPGDSNQPQHF. The V and J genes are TRBV28 and TRBJ1-5; the D gene is possibly TRBD1 (5 bases). With 6 bases removed from V and 0 bases from J, the gap between germline ends came to 9 bases. Germline-derived CDR1 and CDR2 are MDHEN and SYDVKM. There are 14 residues in the CDR3.

V usage is TRBV7-2 and J usage is TRBJ2-2; D gene ambiguous. Germline V gene lookup returns CDR1 SGHTA and CDR2 FQGNSA. CDR3 length equals 14 residues. Trimming pared 2 bases from V and 9 bases from J, leaving 13 bases between. The CDR3 is CASSLTSTNRELFF. The CDR3 nucleotides are TGTGCCAGCAGCTTAACCTCAACCAACAGGGAGCTGTTTTTT.